This TCR beta chain was sequenced during a study of metastatic and nonmetastatic thyroid tumors. Study-wide context: The comparison covered peripheral blood and tumor or nodule tissue in malignant and benign thyroid patients.

Original data processing: Clinicopathological groups supplied CDR3 differences that were used to build a distant-metastasis classifier for papillary thyroid cancer. TCRdb called clones again from the PCR reads with MiXCR. In this record, the V and J calls reflect TCRdb's handling and not the investigators' own analysis. The sample records about 15,000 clones, roughly 24% being singletons. At least ten counts were recorded for this clone. The antigen is undetermined. The study's findings and limits: The study reportedly found significantly higher TCR beta diversity in malignant thyroid tumors than benign nodules, in blood and tumor.

Each patient came to thyroid surgery without any prior treatment (of any kind). Material for sequencing was blood. This clonotype was obtained from a male donor with papillary thyroid cancer or a benign thyroid nodule (not recorded which). Some clones in this sample may be carry-over from other donors' samples.

The CDR3 spells CASSLSEGAQHF. The CDR3 DNA sequence: TGTGCCAGCAGCTTATCGGAAGGTGCCCAGCATTTT. The chain carries TRBV7-9 and TRBJ1-5; D is unresolved. Looked up from germline, CDR1 is SEHNR and CDR2 is FQNEAQ (reference sequence). Trimming shortened V by 2 bases and J by 11 bases, and 10 bases separated the two germline ends. The CDR3 is 12 residues long.